This T cell receptor beta chain was obtained from a study of T cell repertoires in cytomegalovirus infection. Study details: Recently described HLA-C-restricted plus well-studied HLA-B-restricted CMV epitopes were used. It can be stated that public TCR beta signatures indicated CMV infection as well as a matching HLA type.

From the reads, TCRdb called clonotypes with MiXCR, one entry per CDR3 protein. The sample has roughly 500,000 distinct CDR3 sequences; approximately 46% are singletons. The study's findings and limits: HLA-C-restricted CMV-specific TCR beta clonotypes were dominant in the ex vivo response. Based on cumulative public TCR beta family frequency, carriers of CMV plus the relevant HLA were identified.

Deletions cut 5 bases from V and 0 bases from J, with 14 bases between. The germline V gene has CDR1 SEHNR and CDR2 FQNEAQ (reference sequence). The length of the CDR3 is 16 residues. In the case of this clonotype: The antigen remains unidentified.

The rearrangement links TRBV7-9 to TRBJ1-3; D remains ambiguous. The TCR was taken from a human donor in good health (CMV status not recorded). Some clones in this sample may be carry-over from other donors' samples. The material was cultured PBMCs, obtained from culture after CMV antigen stimulation. The CDR3 sequence is CASSTPPRYSGNTIYF. CDR3 DNA sequence: TGTGCCAGCAGCACCCCCCCAAGATACTCTGGAAACACCATATATTTT.